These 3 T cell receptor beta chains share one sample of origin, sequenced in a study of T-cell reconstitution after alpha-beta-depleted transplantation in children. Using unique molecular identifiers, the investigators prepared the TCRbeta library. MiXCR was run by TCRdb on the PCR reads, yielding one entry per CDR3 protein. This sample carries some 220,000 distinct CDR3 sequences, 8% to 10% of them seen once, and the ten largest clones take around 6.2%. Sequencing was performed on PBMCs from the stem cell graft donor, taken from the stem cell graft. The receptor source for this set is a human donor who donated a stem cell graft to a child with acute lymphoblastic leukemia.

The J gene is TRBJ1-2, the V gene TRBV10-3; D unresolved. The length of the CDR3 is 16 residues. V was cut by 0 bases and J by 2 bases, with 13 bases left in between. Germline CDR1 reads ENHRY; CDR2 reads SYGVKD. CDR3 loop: CAISESIRQSNYGYTF. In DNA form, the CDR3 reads TGTGCCATCAGTGAGTCTATACGGCAAAGCAACTATGGCTACACCTTC.

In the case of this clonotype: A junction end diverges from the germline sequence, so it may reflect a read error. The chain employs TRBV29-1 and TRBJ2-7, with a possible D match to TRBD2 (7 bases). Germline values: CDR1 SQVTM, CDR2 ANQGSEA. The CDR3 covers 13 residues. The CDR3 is CSVRGAGDYVQYF. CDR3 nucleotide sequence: TGCAGCGTTCGGGGGGCAGGGGACTACGTGCAGTACTTC.

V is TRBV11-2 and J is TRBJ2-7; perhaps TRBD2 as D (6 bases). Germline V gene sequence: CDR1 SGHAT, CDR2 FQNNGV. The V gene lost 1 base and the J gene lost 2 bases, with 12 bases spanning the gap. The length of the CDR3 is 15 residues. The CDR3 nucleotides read TGTGCCAGCAGCTTAGGGCGGGGAAACACCTACGAGCAGTACTTC. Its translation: CASSLGRGNTYEQYF.